This T cell receptor (beta chain) originates from a study of CD8 T cells in ankylosing spondylitis. A single record per CDR3 protein comes from TCRdb applying MiXCR to the 5' RACE reads. The table includes some 140,000 distinct CDR3 sequences, roughly 8.3% detected once. This CDR3 has 12 residues. From germline, CDR1 is LGHDT and CDR2 YNNKEL (reference sequence). V was pared by 1 base and J by 7 bases, with 7 bases between. This clonotype was observed many times. Its specificity is not known. Study conclusions and caveats: Clones that were linked to disease were CD8+ and were relatively rare in peripheral blood. As reported, disease-linked clones showed significant enrichment in matched ankylosing spondylitis synovial fluid.

Sequencing input: synovial fluid, either unsorted or a sorted T cell fraction (not recorded which). V gene TRBV3-1 combines with J gene TRBJ2-5; D is uncertain. This clonotype originated in a male donor with ankylosing spondylitis. This CDR3 reads CASSQVVGTQYF. As DNA, the CDR3 is TGTGCCAGCAGCCAAGTGGTGGGGACCCAGTACTTC.